Listed below are T cell receptor beta chains from one sample, sequenced in a study of cytomegalovirus exposure and HLA in healthy donors. Sequencing used immunoSEQ multiplex PCR; TCRdb keeps in-frame clones, though not all of them. Found here are approximately 300,000 clones, roughly 87% of them singletons; the top ten hold over 1%. Sequenced sample: PBMCs. Receptors were obtained from a woman under 40 in good health and CMV-seropositive. Each CDR3 is given with its conserved first and last residue. Each record gives: V gene, J gene, CDR3 protein.

v_call: TRBV30; j_call: TRBJ1-5; cdr3_aa: CAWSVGFQASIYPQHF
v_call: TRBV18; j_call: TRBJ2-7; cdr3_aa: CASSTRTSGSYEQYF
v_call: TRBV7-2; j_call: TRBJ2-1; cdr3_aa: CASSLGLAGVFPYNEQFF
v_call: TRBV27; j_call: TRBJ1-5; cdr3_aa: CASSLSPGLLRDQPQHF
v_call: TRBV28; j_call: TRBJ1-1; cdr3_aa: CASTLTPVRNTEAFF
v_call: TRBV6-5; j_call: TRBJ2-5; cdr3_aa: CASKNGGVETQYF
v_call: TRBV13; j_call: TRBJ2-1; cdr3_aa: CASSPPLVNEQFF
v_call: TRBV19; j_call: TRBJ1-1; cdr3_aa: CASSPGAGTEAFF
v_call: TRBV30; j_call: TRBJ2-1; cdr3_aa: CAWSVTDVGEQFF
v_call: TRBV9; j_call: TRBJ2-7; cdr3_aa: CASSVDSSGGYEQYF
v_call: TRBV30; j_call: TRBJ2-7; cdr3_aa: CAWSVLRTSGGLRYEQYF
v_call: TRBV9; j_call: TRBJ2-1; cdr3_aa: CASSVDSGEAHNEQFF
v_call: TRBV2; j_call: TRBJ2-7; cdr3_aa: CASRPEVAGGQVLNEQYF
v_call: TRBV27; j_call: TRBJ2-4; cdr3_aa: CASSSRSGPIKNIQYF
v_call: TRBV29-1; j_call: TRBJ2-7; cdr3_aa: CSVAGTASAYEQYF
v_call: TRBV7-3; j_call: TRBJ1-2; cdr3_aa: CASSLTQGPGGYTF
v_call: TRBV11-2; j_call: TRBJ2-7; cdr3_aa: CASSLDEAGGSYEQYF
v_call: TRBV28; j_call: TRBJ1-2; cdr3_aa: CASSERGTGLGYTF
v_call: TRBV23-1; j_call: TRBJ1-1; cdr3_aa: CASSLRYRRNTEAFF
v_call: TRBV5-6; j_call: TRBJ2-1; cdr3_aa: CASSPQGGTSNEQFF
v_call: TRBV9; j_call: TRBJ2-2; cdr3_aa: CASSVVSNTGELFF
v_call: TRBV7-2; j_call: TRBJ1-2; cdr3_aa: CASSVGQYEVGYTF
v_call: TRBV5-6; j_call: TRBJ2-1; cdr3_aa: CASSLESGRLNYEQFF
v_call: TRBV19; j_call: TRBJ2-5; cdr3_aa: CASTPGSGETQYF